A selection of T cell receptor beta chains follows, all from one sample in a study of CD8+CD57+ T cells in acquired aplastic anemia. TCRdb independently ran MiXCR on the reads; one entry per CDR3 protein. The sample contains about 180,000 distinct CDR3 sequences, approximately 48% of which appear only once. Sample: sorted CD4+, CD8+, or CD8+CD57+ T cells (not recorded which) from PBMCs. The origin of the receptors is a human donor with aplastic anemia. Both conserved end residues are part of each CDR3. Fields, in order: V gene, J gene, CDR3 protein.

TRBV19,TRBJ2-5,CASATGRQETQYF
TRBV2,TRBJ1-6,CASLERSSYNSPLHF
TRBV19,TRBJ2-7,CASSIRGKYEQYF
TRBV29-1,TRBJ2-1,CSVDKATGEQFF
TRBV29-1,TRBJ1-1,CSVTGGMGTEAFF
TRBV10-3,TRBJ2-7,CAIKPSSYEQYF
TRBV19,TRBJ2-7,CATRSGASYEQYF
TRBV2,TRBJ1-2,CASSPGLHYGYTF
TRBV19,TRBJ1-1,CASSIIRQNTEALF
TRBV7-8,TRBJ1-2,CASSTSQGFNYGYTF
TRBV19,TRBJ1-5,CASSIDLVRGNQPQHF
TRBV3-1,TRBJ1-2,CASSGLGGMYTF
TRBV7-2,TRBJ2-7,CASRGDLREQYF
TRBV24-1,TRBJ2-3,CATSDFTLSTDTQYF
TRBV19,TRBJ1-6,CASSIGGDSPLHF
TRBV7-9,TRBJ1-2,CASSLSEYYGYTF
TRBV10-3,TRBJ1-5,CAISEGGHNSNQPQHF
TRBV24-1,TRBJ2-2,CATSDFGQGFTGELFF
TRBV7-8,TRBJ2-2,CASSLRDRESGELFF
TRBV12-3/TRBV12-4,TRBJ2-3,CASRPLRGGSSSTDTQYF
TRBV12-1,TRBJ1-5,CASSFRGPRRHF
TRBV2,TRBJ1-1,CASSNQDRLNTEAFF
TRBV7-2,TRBJ1-2,CASSLNRDYGYTF
TRBV7-6,TRBJ2-1,CASSLDSYNEQFF
TRBV15,TRBJ2-2,CATSRDRPNTGELFF
TRBV2,TRBJ2-7,CASSERQGGYEQYF
TRBV29-1,TRBJ1-1,CSVAKNTEAFF
TRBV19,TRBJ2-7,CASSSDPGTEQYF
TRBV19,TRBJ2-3,CASSNRPRIDTQYF
TRBV29-1,TRBJ2-5,CSVGHRGGRETQYF
TRBV29-1,TRBJ1-2,CSVRDRGPVWHGYTF
TRBV10-3,TRBJ2-7,CASSLNGRASWEQYF
TRBV7-8,TRBJ1-2,CASSVARADYGYTF
TRBV7-3,TRBJ2-7,CASSVPGTLNLF
TRBV7-6,TRBJ2-7,CASSLSGPETYEQYF
TRBV14,TRBJ2-1,CASSRGEGTTYNEQFF
TRBV7-8,TRBJ2-5,CASSLGTSGGETQYF
TRBV25-1,TRBJ2-5,CASSPRASAGAETQYF
TRBV2,TRBJ1-1,CASSGSGNTEALF
TRBV5-6,TRBJ2-7,CASSSKQGYEQYF
TRBV15,TRBJ2-5,CATSRVQGGRETQYF
TRBV6-2/TRBV6-3,TRBJ2-3,CASSYSGRGGSMYTQYF
TRBV10-2,TRBJ2-3,CASGQGYITDTQYF
TRBV11-2,TRBJ2-7,CACSKVVGNYEQYF
TRBV20-1,TRBJ2-5,CSAIVSQTQYF
TRBV12-3/TRBV12-4,TRBJ1-6,CASSRIGGKAVNSYNSPLHF
TRBV20-1,TRBJ2-1,CSATRRDWDLLGEQFF
TRBV29-1,TRBJ1-2,CSVDPGQGWYGYTF
TRBV19,TRBJ1-2,CASSTPPRGRYGYTF
TRBV6-2/TRBV6-3,TRBJ1-2,CASSDDSYYGYTF
TRBV10-3,TRBJ2-5,CAISESRAGLETQYF
TRBV6-1,TRBJ2-3,CASRNQGNTDTQYF
TRBV5-1,TRBJ2-7,CASSPASGGREQYF